This T cell receptor (beta chain) came from a study of blood T cell repertoires in COVID-19. Study context: Sites in the United States, Italy and Spain provided acute and convalescent COVID-19 samples. PBMCs, B-cell-depleted T cells, or T cells were the source of the cDNA or gDNA that made up the material.

This clone was observed once. In the original workflow: Reference gene primer amplification gave nucleated cell count estimates. Profiling relied on immunoSEQ multiplex PCR, and the TCRdb table lists in-frame clones only, not all of them. That table furnishes V, J and clone size, whereas the DNA furnished D and trimming. The data contain some 180,000 clones, about four fifths of them singletons. Germline V gene data show CDR1 as SGHVS and CDR2 as FQNEAQ. This CDR3 is built from 15 residues. Trimming took 5 bases from V and 5 from J; bases not matched to a gene: 10. The clonotype comes from a man aged 60 to 69 with acute or convalescent COVID-19. The rearrangement links TRBV7-8 to TRBJ2-7, with TRBD2 matching over 9 bases. The source material was peripheral blood. The CDR3 DNA sequence: TGTGCCAGCAGCCCAGATAGCGGGAGAACCCACGAGCAGTACTTC. It translates to CASSPDSGRTHEQYF.